These 23 T cell receptor beta chains came from one sample sequenced in a study of blood T cell repertoires in COVID-19. The method was immunoSEQ multiplex PCR; TCRdb's version includes in-frame clones alone and lacks a portion of them. The sample has roughly 70,000 clones, approximately 73% seen once. The sequenced sample consisted of peripheral blood. These receptors originate from a man aged 55 to 70 with COVID-19, enrolled during active disease.

This clone has just a few counts. The chain employs TRBV14 and TRBJ1-5; TRBD1 matches at 8 bases. The CDR3 is made up of 16 amino acids. The trim removed 4 bases at V and 5 bases at J, leaving 10 bases unmatched. Germline loops: CDR1 SGHDN, CDR2 FVKESK. CDR3 in DNA: TGTGCCAGCAGCCCGCATGTCACGGGACAGGATCAGCCCCAGCATTTT. Translating gives CASSPHVTGQDQPQHF.

The rearrangement joins TRBV6-5 to TRBJ2-3; D is possibly TRBD2 (6 bases). CDR1 MNHEY and CDR2 SVGAGI come from the germline V gene. Trimming removed 7 bases from V and 1 base from J, with 12 bases in between. This CDR3 comprises 14 residues. This CDR3 reads CASTEGYRTDTQYF. The CDR3 nucleotides are TGTGCCAGCACGGAGGGCTATCGCACAGATACGCAGTATTTT.

The rearrangement uses TRBV12-5 and TRBJ2-5, with D unclear. The CDR3 is 13 amino acids. The V gene's germline CDR1 is LGHNT and CDR2 FRNRAP. Trimming left V 6 bases short and J 5 bases short, with 13 bases between. CDR3 in amino acids: CASGTNEFETQYF. In DNA, the CDR3 is TGTGCTAGTGGAACGAACGAGTTTGAGACCCAGTACTTC. The full variable domain, rest sourced from reference TRBV12-5 and TRBJ2-5, is DARVTQTPRHKVTEMGQEVTMRCQPILGHNTVFWYRQTMMQGLELLAYFRNRAPLDDSGMPKDRFSAEMPDATLATLKIQPSEPRDSAVYFCASGTNEFETQYFGPGTRLLVL.

A few counts support this clone. The chain recombines TRBV4-2 with TRBJ2-7; 9 nucleotides line up with TRBD2. CDR3 length: 15 amino acids. CDR1 and CDR2 from the germline V gene are LGHNA and YNFKEQ. The V segment lost 1 base and the J segment 0 bases; nucleotides outside the gene matches: 1. CDR3 loop: CASSQASGDSYEQYF. CDR3 nucleotides: TGTGCCAGCAGCCAAGCTAGCGGGGACTCCTACGAGCAGTACTTC.

V usage is TRBV28 and J usage is TRBJ2-2; no clear D. CDR3 size: 13 residues. Looked up from germline, CDR1 is MDHEN and CDR2 is SYDVKM. The V and J ends lost 1 base and 8 bases respectively, with 8 bases between them. The CDR3, as DNA: TGTGCCAGCAGTTTATTCGCGCGGGGGGAGCTGTTTTTT. Translating it yields CASSLFARGELFF.

In this sample, this clone turned up a few times. The rearrangement links TRBV15 to TRBJ1-2; D not resolved. Deletions cut 5 bases from V and 3 bases from J, with 10 bases between. Germline CDR1 is LNHNV and CDR2 is YYDKDF (reference sequence). The CDR3 is 13 amino acids. The CDR3 DNA sequence: TGTGCCACCAGCCCCGGGAACTACTATGGCTACACCTTC. As protein: CATSPGNYYGYTF.

The J gene is TRBJ1-3, the V gene TRBV18; D is unresolved. The V end was cut by 0 bases, the J end by 9 bases, with 15 bases between. The CDR3 runs to 15 residues. Per germline, CDR1 KGHSH and CDR2 LQKENI. The CDR3 DNA reads as TGTGCCAGCTCACCACCAGCTACACAACGGGGCACCATATATTTT. Protein: CASSPPATQRGTIYF.

This clone has a handful of counts. The genes are TRBV19 and TRBJ1-5; 11 bases fit TRBD1. Germline loops: CDR1 LNHDA, CDR2 SQIVND (reference sequence). This CDR3 spans 16 amino acids. Trimming removed 5 bases from V and 2 bases from J; junction bases left unmatched: 5. This chain's CDR3 is CASSRTGQGGNQPQHF. In DNA form, the CDR3 reads TGTGCCAGTAGTCGAACGGGACAGGGGGGCAATCAGCCCCAGCATTTT.

The rearrangement joins TRBV5-6 to TRBJ2-3; 7 bases are shared with TRBD2. V shed 5 bases, J shed 1 base, and the junction held 1 base outside the gene matches. The CDR3 spans 13 residues. CDR1 is SGHDT and CDR2 is YYEEEE in the germline V gene. The DNA for the CDR3 is TGTGCCAGCAGGGCGGGGGGCACAGATACGCAGTATTTT. Translated, it gives CASRAGGTDTQYF.

This clone came up once. This chain links TRBV3-1 (or the pseudogene TRBV3-2) with TRBJ2-1, with D unclear. CDR3 length: 13 residues. Germline-derived CDR1 and CDR2 are LGHDT and YNNKEL (reference sequence). Trimming pared 1 base from V and 14 bases from J, leaving 15 bases between. CDR3 protein: CASSQGRASSEFF. CDR3 bases: TGTGCCAGCAGCCAAGGGCGAGCCTCGAGCGAGTTCTTC.

V gene TRBV7-3 combines with J gene TRBJ2-5, with D perhaps matching TRBD2 (5 bases). CDR3 length: 15 amino acids. Germline CDR1 is SGHTA and CDR2 is FQGTGA. V lost 5 bases, J lost 2 bases, and 15 bases lay in between. The CDR3 is CASSQTGVRQETQYF. CDR3 nucleotides: TGTGCCAGCAGCCAGACCGGGGTGAGGCAAGAGACCCAGTACTTC.

The J gene is TRBJ1-1, the V gene TRBV9; tentatively, D is TRBD1 (5 bases). V lost 0 bases and J 5 bases, leaving 14 bases between the germline ends. CDR3 size: 15 residues. In germline, CDR1 is SGDLS, CDR2 YYNGEE. The DNA of the CDR3 is TGTGCCAGCAGCGTAGACGGGCAGGGTCAAACTGAAGCTTTCTTT. Protein sequence: CASSVDGQGQTEAFF.

The J gene is TRBJ1-6, the V gene TRBV6-6; D is uncertain. Trimming pared 5 bases from V and 2 bases from J, leaving 16 bases between. Germline-derived CDR1 and CDR2 are MNHNY and SVGAGI (reference sequence). This CDR3 is built from 17 residues. CDR3 amino acids: CASSPPRRGPYNSPLHF. The CDR3 nucleotides read TGTGCCAGCAGTCCGCCCAGGCGGGGTCCCTATAATTCACCCCTCCACTTT.

This rearrangement joins TRBV5-1 to TRBJ2-3; no clear D gene. In germline, CDR1 is SGHRS, CDR2 YFSETQ. The CDR3 sequence is 13 residues long. Trimming shortened V by 2 bases and J by 1 base, and 5 bases separated the two germline ends. The CDR3: CASSLGGTDTQYF. In nucleotides, the CDR3 is TGCGCCAGCAGCTTAGGAGGCACAGATACGCAGTATTTT.

This clone appeared a single time. The chain is built from TRBV19 and TRBJ2-1; 8 positions agree with TRBD2. The CDR3 covers 14 residues. The germline V gene has CDR1 LNHDA and CDR2 SQIVND (reference sequence). V shed 6 bases, J shed 8 bases, and the junction held 9 bases outside the gene matches. The CDR3, as DNA: TGTGCCAGTAGAGTTTCGGGGGGGGCGCATGAGCAGTTCTTC. It is translated as CASRVSGGAHEQFF.

This clone was counted once. The chain couples TRBV10-3 to TRBJ1-6, with D possibly TRBD1 on 5 matching bases. V shed 0 bases and J shed 14 bases, with 14 bases lying between them. The germline gives CDR1 ENHRY, CDR2 SYGVKD. The CDR3 contains 14 residues. CDR3 coding DNA: TGTGCCATCAGTGAGTCCATAGGAGGGGCAACCCTCCACTTT. This sequence encodes CAISESIGGATLHF.

This sequence joins TRBV24-1 and TRBJ2-1; 8 positions agree with TRBD2. The J segment lost 8 bases and the V segment lost 0 bases, leaving 5 bases of the junction unmatched. This CDR3 has 15 amino acids. The germline gives CDR1 KGHDR, CDR2 SFDVKD. The CDR3 region is CATSDLIAGFDEQFF. DNA for the CDR3: TGTGCCACCAGTGATTTGATAGCGGGATTCGATGAGCAGTTCTTC.

This chain uses TRBV25-1 with TRBJ2-1; no clear D gene. CDR3 length equals 12 residues. The V end was cut by 4 bases, the J end by 6 bases, with 7 bases between. Germline-derived CDR1 and CDR2 are MGHDK and SYGVNS. The CDR3 nucleotides read TGTGCCAGCAGTGTCTACCTCAATGAGCAGTTCTTC. Protein: CASSVYLNEQFF.

CDR3: CAWRTSVNSAGAYEQYF. In nucleotides, the CDR3 is TGTGCCTGGAGAACCAGTGTAAATAGCGCGGGGGCCTACGAGCAGTACTTC. This rearrangement joins TRBV30 to TRBJ2-7; 7 bases are a match to TRBD2. Germline V gene data show CDR1 as GTSNPN and CDR2 as SVGIG (reference sequence). V dropped 3 bases and J dropped 2; count of bases not matched to a gene: 16. CDR3 size: 17 residues. Full variable domain (rest looked up from reference TRBV30 and TRBJ2-7): SQTIHQWPATLVQPVGSPLSLECTVEGTSNPNLYWYRQAAGRGLQLLFYSVGIGQISSEVPQNLSASRPQDRQFILSSKKLLLSDSGFYLCAWRTSVNSAGAYEQYFGPGTRLTVT.

The chain's CDR3 is CASSAQTGDHNTEAFF. In nucleotides, the CDR3 is TGTGCCAGCAGCGCTCAGACAGGGGATCATAACACTGAAGCTTTCTTT. This rearrangement joins TRBV7-6 to TRBJ1-1; TRBD1 aligns across 8 bases. CDR1 and CDR2 from the germline V gene are SGHVS and FNYEAQ. Trimming cost V 5 bases and J 2 bases; bases outside gene matches: 10. The CDR3 extends over 16 amino acids.

The chain combines TRBV6-5 with TRBJ2-7; the match to TRBD1 covers 9 bases. The junction had 10 bases not matched to a gene; V was cut back by 6 bases and J by 7 bases. Germline CDR1 and CDR2: MNHEY and SVGAGI. The CDR3 spans 14 residues. The CDR3 spells CASRTGTGSGEQYF. The CDR3 nucleotides are TGTGCCAGCAGAACCGGGACAGGGTCGGGGGAGCAGTACTTC.

This chain joins TRBV5-1 and TRBJ1-2, with D possibly TRBD1 on 6 matching bases. The V end was cut by 2 bases, the J end by 8 bases, with 16 bases between. The V gene's germline CDR1 is SGHRS and CDR2 YFSETQ. CDR3 size: 14 residues. In DNA form, the CDR3 reads TGCGCCAGCAGCTTCACCCAAACAGGGAACGGCTACACCTTC. It translates to CASSFTQTGNGYTF.

This chain joins TRBV5-4 and TRBJ2-7; TRBD1 aligns across 7 bases. The CDR3 consists of 14 residues. Trimming at V came to 5 bases and at J to 5 bases, leaving 10 bases not matched to a gene. Germline loops: CDR1 SGHNT, CDR2 YYREEE (reference sequence). CDR3 amino acids: CASSSGTDSDEQYF. Here the CDR3 DNA reads TGTGCCAGCAGTTCCGGGACAGATTCCGACGAGCAGTACTTC.